Following are 4 T cell receptor beta chains from one sample sequenced in a study of regulatory T cells in long-lasting Graves disease. The sample's time point: persistent/refractory GD, antithyroid drugs over 5 years with positive TRAb. Extracted PBMC RNA gave rise to the TCR library. Building the TCR beta libraries relied on iRepertoire HTBI primers, and CDR3 regions underwent Arm-PCR. TCRdb reanalysed the multiplex PCR reads using MiXCR and keeps one entry per CDR3 protein. The repertoire holds 350,000 to 450,000 distinct CDR3 sequences, with roughly 20% as singletons. This specimen was peripheral blood mononuclear cells (PBMCs), taken when the disease was refractory, from a patient treated with antithyroid drugs. These receptors originate from a female donor with Graves disease.

This clonotype came up many times. The J gene is TRBJ2-7, the V gene TRBV11-2; D may be TRBD1 (5 bases). The germline gives CDR1 SGHAT, CDR2 FQNNGV. Trimming left V 1 base short and J 1 base short, with 8 bases between. CDR3 length: 14 residues. The CDR3 sequence is CASSLVAGSYEQYF. Here the CDR3 DNA reads TGTGCCAGCAGCTTAGTGGCAGGGTCCTACGAGCAGTACTTC.

The rearrangement uses TRBV6-1 and TRBJ2-3; no definite D call. V was clipped by 6 bases and J by 3 bases, with 7 bases between them. Germline CDR1 MNHNS, CDR2 SASEGT. The CDR3 is 12 residues long. CDR3 residues: CASRQSTDTQYF. The CDR3 DNA follows: TGTGCCAGCAGGCAAAGTACAGATACGCAGTATTTT.

The chain carries TRBV6-2 or TRBV6-3 and TRBJ1-1; D gene unclear. V shed 1 base and J shed 4 bases, with 10 bases lying between them. Germline V gene sequence: CDR1 MNHEY, CDR2 SVGEGT. The CDR3 runs to 14 residues. CDR3 loop: CASSYLGLSTEAFF. CDR3 DNA sequence: TGTGCCAGCAGTTACTTAGGGTTGAGCACTGAAGCTTTCTTT.

In its sample, this clonotype was seen many times. The chain links TRBV12-5 to TRBJ2-1; TRBD1 or TRBD2 may be the D gene (9 bases each). The CDR3 sequence is 20 residues long. Germline CDR1 LGHNT, CDR2 FRNRAP. The V gene lost 6 bases and the J gene lost 4 bases, with 31 bases spanning the gap. CDR3 in amino acids: CASGWDSWDRATSGYNEQFF. In DNA form, the CDR3 reads TGTGCTAGTGGCTGGGACTCATGGGACAGGGCGACTAGCGGTTACAATGAGCAGTTCTTC.